The next 16 T cell receptor beta chains were all read from a single sample in a study of CXCR3-negative and CXCR3-positive naive CD8 T cells. UMI-labeled 5' RACE TRB cDNA libraries were prepared from the cells. From its re-call of the 5' RACE reads, TCRdb lists each CDR3 protein once, without DNA. The sample's table shows more than 80,000 distinct CDR3 sequences. Broader study findings: Relative to CXCR3-negative naive cells, CXCR3-positive naive cells had more hydrophobic TRB CDR3s.

The antigens of these receptors remain unknown. The specimen sequenced was naive CXCR3+ CD8+ T cells from blood. Specified subset: CD45RO-CCR7+CD27+CD95- naive CD8+ T cells expressing CXCR3 (TNR3+). These receptor sequences come from a human donor in good health. Some clones in this sample may be carry-over from other donors' samples.

The V gene is TRBV6-2 or TRBV6-3, the J gene TRBJ2-7; TCRdb gives TRBD1 as the D gene, but with no DNA this cannot be confirmed. Per germline, CDR1 MNHEY and CDR2 SVGEGT. CDR3 length: 15 amino acids. CDR3 sequence reads: CASSYYPGSSYEQYF.

The chain couples TRBV2 to TRBJ2-5; TCRdb names TRBD2, which stays unverified in the absence of DNA. CDR1 SNHLY and CDR2 FYNNEI come from the germline V gene. The CDR3 is made up of 15 amino acids. CDR3 protein: CASSGISGPQETQYF. Drawing the rest from reference TRBV2 and TRBJ2-5, the complete variable domain is EPEVTQTPSHQVTQMGQEVILRCVPISNHLYFYWYRQILGQKVEFLVSFYNNEISEKSEIFDDQFSVERPDGSNFTLKIRSTKLEDSAMYFCASSGISGPQETQYFGPGTRLLVL.

The V and J genes are TRBV28 and TRBJ2-7; TCRdb indicates TRBD1, and absent DNA this call remains unverified. CDR3 length equals 16 residues. The germline V gene encodes CDR1 MDHEN and CDR2 SYDVKM. The CDR3 is CASSLSKTGIGGEQYF.

This sequence joins TRBV6-2 or TRBV6-3 and TRBJ1-1. The germline V gene has CDR1 MNHEY and CDR2 SVGEGT. This CDR3 has 15 amino acids. The CDR3 reads CASSYSTDINTEAFF.

The gene calls are TRBV20-1 and TRBJ2-7; TCRdb's D call, TRBD2, is unchecked because there is no DNA. The CDR3 runs 13 residues. Germline V lookup: CDR1 DFQATT, CDR2 SNEGSKA (reference sequence). This CDR3 is CSARSRTALMQYF.

V is TRBV12-3 or TRBV12-4 and J is TRBJ1-1; TCRdb calls TRBD1, which cannot be checked without DNA. This CDR3 is 16 amino acids long. The CDR3 region is CGSSFRHGQRDTEAFF.

The chain employs TRBV20-1 and TRBJ1-2; absent DNA, TCRdb's TRBD1 call cannot be checked. The length of the CDR3 is 15 residues. CDR1 DFQATT and CDR2 SNEGSKA come from the germline V gene (reference sequence). This CDR3 is CSATGGGTGTYGYTF.

The V call is TRBV7-3, the J call TRBJ2-3; as DNA is missing, the TRBD2 call by TCRdb cannot be tested. This CDR3 spans 14 amino acids. The germline V gene has CDR1 SGHTA and CDR2 FQGTGA. CDR3 amino acids: CASSLGPRADTQYF.

This CDR3 is CASSSTGLVNEQFF. V gene TRBV7-3 combines with J gene TRBJ2-1; TCRdb selects TRBD2, and the lack of DNA leaves this call unchecked. Germline CDR1 and CDR2: SGHTA and FQGTGA. The CDR3 contains 14 residues.

This chain connects TRBV28 to TRBJ2-3; TCRdb returns TRBD1, unconfirmable since there is no DNA. CDR3 length: 16 amino acids. Germline CDR1 reads MDHEN; CDR2 reads SYDVKM. This chain's CDR3 is CASSANRGPDTDTQYF.

The rearrangement links TRBV6-2 or TRBV6-3 to TRBJ2-5. This CDR3 spans 11 amino acids. The germline CDR1 and CDR2 sequences are MNHEY and SVGEGT. CDR3: CASTMKETQYF.

The CDR3 is CASSFNRGTDTQYF. The V call is TRBV12-3 or TRBV12-4, the J call TRBJ2-3; the D call of TRBD1 rests on TCRdb alone, since no DNA is present to check it. The CDR3 is made up of 14 amino acids.

The chain has TRBV9 and TRBJ2-3; TCRdb's D call of TRBD2 is untestable without DNA. CDR1 is SGDLS and CDR2 is YYNGEE in the germline V gene. CDR3 length: 18 residues. This CDR3 is CASSEKGNSGDYTDTQYF.

The chain links TRBV6-5 to TRBJ2-7; TCRdb returns TRBD2, unconfirmable since there is no DNA. The CDR3 covers 16 residues. The germline V gene has CDR1 MNHEY and CDR2 SVGAGI. The CDR3 loop is CASSDDGLAGVYEQYF.

This sequence joins TRBV7-9 and TRBJ2-3; TCRdb lists TRBD1, though no DNA is available to test this call. CDR1 is SEHNR and CDR2 is FQNEAQ in the germline V gene (reference sequence). CDR3 size: 15 residues. This CDR3 is CASSTTGVERDTQYF.

The chain employs TRBV29-1 and TRBJ2-7; TCRdb's assignment of TRBD1 cannot be checked, as there is no DNA. Germline V gene sequence: CDR1 SQVTM, CDR2 ANQGSEA. This CDR3 is built from 12 residues. CDR3 sequence: CSVDVPGYEQYF.